The text below deals with one T cell receptor beta chain. Antigen specificity is unknown. According to the study, genomic DNA was the template for TCR beta VDJ and CDR3 profiling. TCRdb re-derived calls from the reads in MiXCR, one entry per CDR3 protein. The sample has approximately 270,000 distinct CDR3 sequences, 56% seen once. The sample is drawn from a study of CD8+CD57+ T cells in acquired aplastic anemia. The overall study: Average DNA yield from sorted CD4+ and CD8+ cells was approximately 3 ug. The study's findings and limits: Patients and controls had in common 25 to 35 CD8+ CDR3 sequences.

V shed 1 base and J 5 bases; nucleotides not matched to a gene: 2. There are 16 residues in the CDR3. Germline values: CDR1 LNHNV, CDR2 YYDKDF (reference sequence). The chain links TRBV15 to TRBJ2-2; 12 nucleotides line up with TRBD1. The specimen sequenced was sorted CD4+, CD8+, or CD8+CD57+ T cells (not recorded which) from PBMCs. The source is a human donor with severe aplastic anemia or a healthy control (not recorded which). The CDR3 reads CATSRVGQGATGELFF. The CDR3 DNA follows: TGTGCCACCAGCAGAGTGGGACAGGGGGCAACCGGGGAGCTGTTTTTT.